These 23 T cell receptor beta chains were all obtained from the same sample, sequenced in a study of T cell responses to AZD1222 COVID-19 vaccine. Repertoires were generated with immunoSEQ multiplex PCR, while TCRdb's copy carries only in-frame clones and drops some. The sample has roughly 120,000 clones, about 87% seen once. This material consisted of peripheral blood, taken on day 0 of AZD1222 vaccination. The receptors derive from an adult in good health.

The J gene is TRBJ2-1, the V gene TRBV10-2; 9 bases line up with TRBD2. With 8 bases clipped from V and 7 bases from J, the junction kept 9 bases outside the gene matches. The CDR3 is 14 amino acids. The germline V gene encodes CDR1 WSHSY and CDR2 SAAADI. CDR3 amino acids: CASASGGLGNEQFF. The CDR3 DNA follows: TGCGCCAGCGCGAGCGGGGGGCTGGGAAATGAGCAGTTCTTC.

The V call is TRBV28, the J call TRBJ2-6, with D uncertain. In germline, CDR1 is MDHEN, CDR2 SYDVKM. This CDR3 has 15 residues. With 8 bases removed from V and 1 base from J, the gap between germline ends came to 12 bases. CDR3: CASRLGPSGANVLTF. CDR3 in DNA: TGTGCCAGCCGCCTAGGTCCTTCTGGGGCCAACGTCCTGACTTTC.

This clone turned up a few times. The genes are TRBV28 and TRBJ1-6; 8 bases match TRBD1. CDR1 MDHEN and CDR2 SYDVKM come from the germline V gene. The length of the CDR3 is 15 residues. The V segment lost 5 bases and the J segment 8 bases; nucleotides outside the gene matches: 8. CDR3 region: CASSRQGTGYSPLHF. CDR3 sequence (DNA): TGTGCCAGCAGTCGACAGGGGACGGGTTATTCACCCCTCCACTTT.

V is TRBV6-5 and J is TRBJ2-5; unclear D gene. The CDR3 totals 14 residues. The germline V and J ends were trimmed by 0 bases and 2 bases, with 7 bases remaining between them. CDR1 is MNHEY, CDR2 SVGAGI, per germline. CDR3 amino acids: CASSYSRWQETQYF. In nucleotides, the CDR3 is TGTGCCAGCAGTTACTCAAGGTGGCAAGAGACCCAGTACTTC.

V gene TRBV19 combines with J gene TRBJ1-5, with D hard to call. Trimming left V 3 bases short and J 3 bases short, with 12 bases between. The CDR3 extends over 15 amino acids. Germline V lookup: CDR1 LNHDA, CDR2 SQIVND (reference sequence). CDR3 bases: TGTGCCAGTAGTATGGGTGCGTCTACCAATCAGCCCCAGCATTTT. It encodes CASSMGASTNQPQHF.

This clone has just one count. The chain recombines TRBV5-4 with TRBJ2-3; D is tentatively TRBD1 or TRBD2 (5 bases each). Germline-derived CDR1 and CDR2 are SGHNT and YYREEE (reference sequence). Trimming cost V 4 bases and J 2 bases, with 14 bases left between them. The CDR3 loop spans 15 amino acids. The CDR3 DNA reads TGTGCCAGCAGCCCGAGGGGCGGGTACACAGATACGCAGTATTTT. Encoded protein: CASSPRGGYTDTQYF.

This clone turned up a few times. CDR3 region: CASSSPASEAFF. In DNA, the CDR3 is TGTGCCAGCAGTTCGCCGGCCTCTGAAGCTTTCTTT. V usage is TRBV6-5 and J usage is TRBJ1-1; D is uncertain. Per the germline V gene, CDR1 is MNHEY and CDR2 is SVGAGI. The V end was cut by 4 bases, the J end by 6 bases, with 9 bases between. The CDR3 consists of 12 residues.

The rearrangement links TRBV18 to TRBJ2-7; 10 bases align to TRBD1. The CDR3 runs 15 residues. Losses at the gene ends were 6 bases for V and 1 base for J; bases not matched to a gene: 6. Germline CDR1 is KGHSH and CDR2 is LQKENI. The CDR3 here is CASSNGQGGSYEQYF. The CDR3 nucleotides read TGTGCCAGCTCTAATGGACAGGGGGGTTCCTACGAGCAGTACTTC. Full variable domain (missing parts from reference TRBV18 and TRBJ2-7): NAGVMQNPRHLVRRRGQEARLRCSPMKGHSHVYWYRQLPEEGLKFMVYLQKENIIDESGMPKERFSAEFPKEGPSILRIQQVVRGDSAAYFCASSNGQGGSYEQYFGPGTRLTVT.

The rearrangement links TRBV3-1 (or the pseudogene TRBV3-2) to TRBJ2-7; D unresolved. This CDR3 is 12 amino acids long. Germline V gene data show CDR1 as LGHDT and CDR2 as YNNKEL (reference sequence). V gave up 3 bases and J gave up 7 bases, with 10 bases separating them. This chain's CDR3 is CASSHLGSEQYF. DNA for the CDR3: TGTGCCAGCAGCCACCTGGGGTCGGAGCAGTACTTC.

Written as DNA, the CDR3 is TGTGCCAGCAGCTTAGATGCGACAGGTCTCTATGGCTACACCTTC. It specifies CASSLDATGLYGYTF. V and J are TRBV11-2 and TRBJ1-2; D possibly corresponds to TRBD1 (6 bases). Germline V gene sequence: CDR1 SGHAT, CDR2 FQNNGV. Trimming left V 0 bases short and J 4 bases short, with 12 bases between. This CDR3 has 15 amino acids.

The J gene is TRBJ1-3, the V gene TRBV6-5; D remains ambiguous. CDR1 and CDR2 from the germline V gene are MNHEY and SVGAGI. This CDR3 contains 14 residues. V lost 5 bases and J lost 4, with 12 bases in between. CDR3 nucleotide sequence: TGTGCCAGCAGTCCTAACTGGGGAGGAAACACCATATATTTT. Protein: CASSPNWGGNTIYF.

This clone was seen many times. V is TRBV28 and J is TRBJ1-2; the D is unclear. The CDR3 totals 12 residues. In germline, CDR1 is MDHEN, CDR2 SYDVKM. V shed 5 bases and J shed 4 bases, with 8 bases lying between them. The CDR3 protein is CASSGVAYGYTF. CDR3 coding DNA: TGTGCCAGCAGTGGGGTTGCCTATGGCTACACCTTC.

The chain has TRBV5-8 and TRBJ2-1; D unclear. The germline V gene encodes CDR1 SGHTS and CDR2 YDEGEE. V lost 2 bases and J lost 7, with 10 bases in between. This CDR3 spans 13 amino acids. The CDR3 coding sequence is TGTGCCAGCAGCTTCGCTTTGCGGAATGAGCAGTTCTTC. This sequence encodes CASSFALRNEQFF.

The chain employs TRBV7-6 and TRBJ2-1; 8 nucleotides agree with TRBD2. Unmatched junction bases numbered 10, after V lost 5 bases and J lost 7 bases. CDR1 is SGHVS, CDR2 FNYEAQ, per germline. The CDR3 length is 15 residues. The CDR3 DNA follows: TGTGCCAGCAGCCGCCAATACGGGGGGGGGAATGAGCAGTTCTTC. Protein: CASSRQYGGGNEQFF. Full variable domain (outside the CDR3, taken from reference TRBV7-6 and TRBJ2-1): GAGVSQSPRYKVTKRGQDVALRCDPISGHVSLYWYRQALGQGPEFLTYFNYEAQQDKSGLPNDRFSAERPEGSISTLTIQRTEQRDSAMYRCASSRQYGGGNEQFFGPGTRLTVL.

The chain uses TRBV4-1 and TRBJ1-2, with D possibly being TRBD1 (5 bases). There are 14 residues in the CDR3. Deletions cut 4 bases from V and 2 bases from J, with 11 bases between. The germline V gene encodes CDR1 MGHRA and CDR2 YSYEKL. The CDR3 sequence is CASSLGRVNYGYTF. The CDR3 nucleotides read TGCGCCAGCAGCCTCGGCAGGGTCAACTATGGCTACACCTTC.

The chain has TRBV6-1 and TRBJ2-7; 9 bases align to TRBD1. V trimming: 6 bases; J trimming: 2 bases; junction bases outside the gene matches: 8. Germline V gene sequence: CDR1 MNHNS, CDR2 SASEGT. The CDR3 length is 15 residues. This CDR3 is CASRGRTGDTYEQYF. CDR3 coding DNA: TGTGCCAGCAGGGGTAGGACAGGGGACACCTACGAGCAGTACTTC.

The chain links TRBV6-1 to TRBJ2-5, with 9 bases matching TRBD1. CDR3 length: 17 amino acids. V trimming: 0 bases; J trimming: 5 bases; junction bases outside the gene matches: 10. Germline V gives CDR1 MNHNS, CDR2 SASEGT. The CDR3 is CASSEAKGDRVGETQYF. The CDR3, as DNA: TGTGCCAGCAGTGAAGCTAAAGGGGACAGGGTAGGGGAGACCCAGTACTTC.

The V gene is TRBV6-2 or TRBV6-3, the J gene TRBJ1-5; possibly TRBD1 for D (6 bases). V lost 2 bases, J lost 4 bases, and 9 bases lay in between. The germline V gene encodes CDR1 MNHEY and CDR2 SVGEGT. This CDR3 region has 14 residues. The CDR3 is CASSYHQGNQPQHF. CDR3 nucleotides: TGTGCCAGCAGTTACCATCAGGGGAATCAGCCCCAGCATTTT.

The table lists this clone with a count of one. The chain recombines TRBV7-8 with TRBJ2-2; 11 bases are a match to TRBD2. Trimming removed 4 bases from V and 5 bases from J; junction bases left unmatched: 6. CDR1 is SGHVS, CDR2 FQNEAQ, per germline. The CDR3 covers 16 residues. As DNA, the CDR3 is TGTGCCAGCAGCTCCGCTAGCGGGGGGATGACCGGGGAGCTGTTTTTT. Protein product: CASSSASGGMTGELFF.

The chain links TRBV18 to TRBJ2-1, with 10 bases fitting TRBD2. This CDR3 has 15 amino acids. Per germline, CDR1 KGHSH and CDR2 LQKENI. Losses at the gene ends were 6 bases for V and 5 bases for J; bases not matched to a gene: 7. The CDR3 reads CASSLIAGGNNEQFF. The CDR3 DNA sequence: TGTGCCAGCTCGCTAATAGCGGGGGGTAACAATGAGCAGTTCTTC.

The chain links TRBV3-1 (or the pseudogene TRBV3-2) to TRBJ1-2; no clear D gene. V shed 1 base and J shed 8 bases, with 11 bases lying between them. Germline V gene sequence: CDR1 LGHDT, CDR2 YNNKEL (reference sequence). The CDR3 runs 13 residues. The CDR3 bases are TGTGCCAGCAGCCAAGCCGCCGTCGGGGGCTACACCTTC. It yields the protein CASSQAAVGGYTF.

CDR3 region: CASTKGGDTEAFF. CDR3 sequence (DNA): TGTGCCAGCACCAAGGGAGGGGATACTGAAGCTTTCTTT. The chain carries TRBV6-6 and TRBJ1-1, with D possibly matching TRBD1 (5 bases). The CDR3 runs to 13 residues. Germline V lookup: CDR1 MNHNY, CDR2 SVGAGI (reference sequence). Between the trimmed V and J ends, which lost 7 bases and 5 bases, there was a span of 14 bases.

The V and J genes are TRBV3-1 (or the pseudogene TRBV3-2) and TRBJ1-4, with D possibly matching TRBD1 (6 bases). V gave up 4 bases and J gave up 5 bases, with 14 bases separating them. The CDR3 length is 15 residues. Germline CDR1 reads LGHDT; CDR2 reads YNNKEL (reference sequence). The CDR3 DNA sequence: TGTGCCAGCAGCCCCCCCAGGGGCGCCAATGAAAAACTGTTTTTT. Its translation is CASSPPRGANEKLFF.